The clone carrying this T cell receptor (beta chain) was found a few times. What it binds is not known. Use of 60 Vbeta and 13 Jbeta primers characterized the PCR. Sequencing was performed with immunoSEQ multiplex PCR; in TCRdb, only in-frame clones are kept and a portion is missing. Here the sample spans roughly 120,000 clones, 70% being singletons. This entry belongs to a study of cytomegalovirus exposure and HLA in healthy donors. The study, taken as a whole, reports: An analysis was carried out later, and it reportedly showed fewer N-insertions in an Asian-associated ancestry cluster than the approximately 700-donor mean. Available immune exposure information covered CMV serostatus only.

The sample taken for sequencing was PBMCs. This receptor was obtained from a man younger than 40 in good health and CMV-seropositive.

CDR3 coding DNA: TGTGCCAGCAGTTTCCGACTAAATCCAGATACGCAGTATTTT. Translating it yields CASSFRLNPDTQYF. V gene TRBV27 combines with J gene TRBJ2-3; D possibly corresponds to TRBD2 (5 bases). This CDR3 has 14 residues. V was shortened by 3 bases and J by 4 bases, with 11 bases between the two germline ends. CDR1 MNHEY and CDR2 SMNVEV come from the germline V gene (reference sequence).